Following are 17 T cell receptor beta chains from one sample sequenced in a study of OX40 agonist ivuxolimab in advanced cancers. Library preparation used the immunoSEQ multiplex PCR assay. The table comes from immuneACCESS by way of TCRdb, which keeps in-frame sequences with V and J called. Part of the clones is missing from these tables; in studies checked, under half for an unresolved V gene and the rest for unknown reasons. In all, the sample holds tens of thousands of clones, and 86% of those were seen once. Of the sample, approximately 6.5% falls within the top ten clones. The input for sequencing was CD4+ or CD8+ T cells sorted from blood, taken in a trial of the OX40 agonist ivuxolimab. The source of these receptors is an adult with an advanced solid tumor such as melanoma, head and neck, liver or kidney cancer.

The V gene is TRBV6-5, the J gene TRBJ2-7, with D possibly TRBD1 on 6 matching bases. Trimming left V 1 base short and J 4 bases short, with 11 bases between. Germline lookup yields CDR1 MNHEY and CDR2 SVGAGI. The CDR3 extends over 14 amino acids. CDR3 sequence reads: CASSYYAGEYEQYF. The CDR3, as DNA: TGTGCCAGCAGTTACTATGCAGGGGAGTACGAGCAGTACTTC.

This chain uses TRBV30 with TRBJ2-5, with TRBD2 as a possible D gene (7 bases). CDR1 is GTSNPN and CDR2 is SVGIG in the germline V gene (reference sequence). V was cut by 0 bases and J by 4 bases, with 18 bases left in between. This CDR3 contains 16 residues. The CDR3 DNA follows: TGTGCCTGGAGTGTGTCTAGGGGGGGCGCCCGAGAGACCCAGTACTTC. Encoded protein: CAWSVSRGGARETQYF.

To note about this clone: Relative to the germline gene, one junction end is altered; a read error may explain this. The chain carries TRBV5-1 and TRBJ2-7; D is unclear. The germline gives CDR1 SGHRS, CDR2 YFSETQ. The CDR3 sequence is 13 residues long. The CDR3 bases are TGCGCCAGCAGCTTGGTCCCCGGTTACGAGCAGTGCTTC. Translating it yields CASSLVPGYEQCF.

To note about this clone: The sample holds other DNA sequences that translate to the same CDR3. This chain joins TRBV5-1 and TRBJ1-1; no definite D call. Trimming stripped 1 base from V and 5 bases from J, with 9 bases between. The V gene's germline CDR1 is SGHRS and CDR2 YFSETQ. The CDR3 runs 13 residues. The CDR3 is CASSLQGSTEAFF. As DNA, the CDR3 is TGCGCCAGCAGCTTGCAAGGTTCTACTGAAGCTTTCTTT. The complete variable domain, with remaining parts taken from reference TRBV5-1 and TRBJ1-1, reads KAGVTQTPRYLIKTRGQQVTLSCSPISGHRSVSWYQQTPGQGLQFLFEYFSETQRNKGNFPGRFSGRQFSNSRSEMNVSTLELGDSALYLCASSLQGSTEAFFGQGTRLTVV.

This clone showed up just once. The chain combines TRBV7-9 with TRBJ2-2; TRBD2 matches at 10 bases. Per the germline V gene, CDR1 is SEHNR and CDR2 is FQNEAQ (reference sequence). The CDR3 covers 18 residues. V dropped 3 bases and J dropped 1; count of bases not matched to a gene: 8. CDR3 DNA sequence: TGTGCCAGCAGCTTCGCGCTAGCGGGAGACTGGAACACCGGGGAGCTGTTTTTT. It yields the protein CASSFALAGDWNTGELFF.

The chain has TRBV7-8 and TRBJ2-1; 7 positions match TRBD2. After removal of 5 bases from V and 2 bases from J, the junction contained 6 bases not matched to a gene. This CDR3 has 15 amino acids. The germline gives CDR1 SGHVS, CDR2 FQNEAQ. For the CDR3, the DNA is TGTGCCAGCAGCCCAGCGGGAACGACCTACAATGAGCAGTTCTTC. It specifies CASSPAGTTYNEQFF.

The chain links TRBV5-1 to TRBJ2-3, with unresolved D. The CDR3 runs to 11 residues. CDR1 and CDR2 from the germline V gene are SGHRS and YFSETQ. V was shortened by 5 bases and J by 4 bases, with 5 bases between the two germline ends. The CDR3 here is CASREADTQYF. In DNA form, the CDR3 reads TGCGCCAGCAGAGAAGCAGATACGCAGTATTTT.

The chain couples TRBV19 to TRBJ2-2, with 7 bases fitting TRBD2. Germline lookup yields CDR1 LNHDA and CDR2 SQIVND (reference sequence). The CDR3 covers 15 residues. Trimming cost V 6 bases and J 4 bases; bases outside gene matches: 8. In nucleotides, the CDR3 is TGTGCCAGTAGCCGCGGGGGAGAGTTCACCGGGGAGCTGTTTTTT. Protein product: CASSRGGEFTGELFF.

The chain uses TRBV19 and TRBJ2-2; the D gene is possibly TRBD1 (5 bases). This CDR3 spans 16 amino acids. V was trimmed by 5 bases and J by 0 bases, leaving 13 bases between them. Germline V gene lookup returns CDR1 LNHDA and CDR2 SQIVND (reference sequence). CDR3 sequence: CASSGGQGSNTGELFF. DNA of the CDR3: TGTGCCAGTAGTGGTGGGCAGGGATCGAACACCGGGGAGCTGTTTTTT.

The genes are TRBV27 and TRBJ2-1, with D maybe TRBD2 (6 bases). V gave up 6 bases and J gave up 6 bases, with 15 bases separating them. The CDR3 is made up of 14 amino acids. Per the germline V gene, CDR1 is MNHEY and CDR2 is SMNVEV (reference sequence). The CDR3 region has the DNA TGTGCCAGCAGCTTCCCGGGACTTCTCAATGAGCAGTTCTTC. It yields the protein CASSFPGLLNEQFF.

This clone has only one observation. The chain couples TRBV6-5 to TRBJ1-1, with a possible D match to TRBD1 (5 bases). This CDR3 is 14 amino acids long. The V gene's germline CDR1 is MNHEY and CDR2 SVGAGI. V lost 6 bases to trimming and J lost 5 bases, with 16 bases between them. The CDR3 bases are TGTGCCAGCAGGAGCGGGGGGACCTTAACTGAAGCTTTCTTT. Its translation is CASRSGGTLTEAFF.

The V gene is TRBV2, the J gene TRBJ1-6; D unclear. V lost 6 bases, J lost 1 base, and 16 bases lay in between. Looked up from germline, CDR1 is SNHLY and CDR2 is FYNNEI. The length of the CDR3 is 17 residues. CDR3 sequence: CASRGSRTGSYNSPLHF. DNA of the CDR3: TGTGCCAGCAGGGGGTCCCGGACGGGGTCCTATAATTCACCCCTCCACTTT. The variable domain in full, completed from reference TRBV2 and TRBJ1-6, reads EPEVTQTPSHQVTQMGQEVILRCVPISNHLYFYWYRQILGQKVEFLVSFYNNEISEKSEIFDDQFSVERPDGSNFTLKIRSTKLEDSAMYFCASRGSRTGSYNSPLHFGNGTRLTVT.

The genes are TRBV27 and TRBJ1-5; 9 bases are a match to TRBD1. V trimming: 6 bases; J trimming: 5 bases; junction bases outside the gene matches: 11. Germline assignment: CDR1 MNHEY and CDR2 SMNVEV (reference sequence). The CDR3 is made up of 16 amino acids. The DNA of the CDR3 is TGTGCCAGCAGCCCCCTCACCCGGACAGGGGATCAGCCCCAGCATTTT. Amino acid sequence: CASSPLTRTGDQPQHF.

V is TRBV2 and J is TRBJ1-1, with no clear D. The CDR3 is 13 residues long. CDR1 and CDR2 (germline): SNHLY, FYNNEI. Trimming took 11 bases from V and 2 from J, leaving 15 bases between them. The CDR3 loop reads CASAIALNTEAFF. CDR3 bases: TGTGCCTCAGCAATCGCGCTCAACACTGAAGCTTTCTTT.

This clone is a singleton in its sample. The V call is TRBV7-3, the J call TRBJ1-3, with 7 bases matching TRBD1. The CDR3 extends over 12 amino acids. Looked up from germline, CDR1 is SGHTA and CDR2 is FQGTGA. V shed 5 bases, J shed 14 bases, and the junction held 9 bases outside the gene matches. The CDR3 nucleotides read TGTGCCAGCAGCCCCCCGGGACAGAGGGTATATTTT. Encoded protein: CASSPPGQRVYF.

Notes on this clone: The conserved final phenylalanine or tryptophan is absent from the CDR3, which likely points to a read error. As DNA, the CDR3 is TGTGCCACCAGCAGAGGGTTGGCAGGCGCGTACGAGCAGTACCTC. Translated, it gives CATSRGLAGAYEQYL. V is TRBV15 and J is TRBJ2-7, with D unresolved. Germline values: CDR1 LNHNV, CDR2 YYDKDF (reference sequence). CDR3 length equals 15 residues. V lost 1 base, J lost 4 bases, and 14 bases lay in between.

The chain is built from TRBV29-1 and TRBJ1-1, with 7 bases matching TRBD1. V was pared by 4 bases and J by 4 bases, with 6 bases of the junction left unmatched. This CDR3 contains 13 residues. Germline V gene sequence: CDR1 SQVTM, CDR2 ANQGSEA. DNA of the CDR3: TGCAGCGTTGTTAAGGGGGCGCTCACTGAAGCTTTCTTT. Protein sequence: CSVVKGALTEAFF.